Each of the 26 T cell receptor beta chains below was sequenced from the same sample in a study of tumor and adjacent non-tumor tissue in lung cancer. TCRbeta libraries were built with three rounds of nested PCR, modified from ARM-PCR. MiXCR was run by TCRdb on the multiplex PCR reads, yielding one entry per CDR3 protein. The sample carries 98,000 or so distinct CDR3 sequences, roughly 78% recorded once. This sample's RNA came from whole unsorted tissue. Distant lung tissue was collected more than 3 cm away from the tumor edge. The source material was distant non-tumor lung tissue. The source of these receptors is a man aged 55 to 70 with small cell lung cancer.

Details on this clonotype: With a much larger clone just one base away, this may be a read error. The J gene is TRBJ2-2, the V gene TRBV4-1; D not certain. The CDR3 contains 12 residues. Germline values: CDR1 MGHRA, CDR2 YSYEKL. For the CDR3, the DNA is TGCACCAGCAGCCACTCTACACTTGACCTGTTTTTT. As protein: CTSSHSTLDLFF.

Of note for this clonotype: Relative to the germline gene, one junction end is altered; a read error may explain this. The chain carries TRBV6-6 and TRBJ2-2; D may be TRBD1 or TRBD2 (5 bases each). The V gene's germline CDR1 is MNHNY and CDR2 SVGAGI (reference sequence). The CDR3 runs to 13 residues. Here the CDR3 DNA reads TGTGCCATCAGTTCTTCGGACACCGGGGAGCTGTTATTT. Amino acid sequence: CAISSSDTGELLF.

This clonotype showed up many times. V gene TRBV7-9 combines with J gene TRBJ2-4, with TRBD1 as a possible D gene (6 bases). The germline V gene has CDR1 SEHNR and CDR2 FQNEAQ (reference sequence). V dropped 5 bases and J dropped 2 bases, with 13 bases sitting between them. The CDR3 has 15 residues. The CDR3 sequence is CASSPTGGSKNIQYF. The CDR3 DNA reads as TGTGCCAGCAGCCCGACAGGCGGATCCAAAAACATTCAGTACTTC.

Comments on this clonotype: The junction departs from the called germline gene at one end, perhaps through a read error. J is TRBJ1-1 and V is TRBV6-1; possibly TRBD1 for D (5 bases). CDR3 size: 14 residues. Germline loops: CDR1 MNHNS, CDR2 SASEGT. The CDR3 region is CAGRRGGQNTEAFF. CDR3 nucleotide sequence: TGTGCCGGCAGGCGAGGCGGACAGAACACTGAAGCTTTCTTT.

V usage is TRBV20-1 and J usage is TRBJ2-1; 11 bases map to TRBD2. J lost 12 bases, V lost 5 bases, and 12 bases had no gene match. The CDR3 is made up of 14 amino acids. Germline CDR1 DFQATT, CDR2 SNEGSKA (reference sequence). DNA for the CDR3: TGCAGTGCTGTTGGAACTAGCGGGAGTGATGGGCAGTTCTTC. As protein: CSAVGTSGSDGQFF.

About this clonotype itself: At one end, the junction sequence differs from germline, possibly due to a read error. The CDR3 loop is CAISLAGASTGELFF. In DNA, the CDR3 is TGTGCCATCAGTTTGGCGGGAGCGTCCACCGGGGAGCTGTTTTTT. The chain employs TRBV12-3 or TRBV12-4 and TRBJ2-2; 7 nucleotides align to TRBD2. This CDR3 contains 15 residues.

This clonotype has a count of ten or more. The chain couples TRBV6-8 to TRBJ1-5; unclear D gene. The V end lost 6 bases, the J end lost 2 bases, and 17 bases lay between the germline ends. Germline CDR1 is MNHGY and CDR2 is SAAAGT. The length of the CDR3 is 16 residues. The CDR3 loop is CASSRRATGGNQPQHF. The CDR3 DNA reads as TGTGCCAGCAGCCGACGCGCCACCGGCGGCAATCAGCCCCAGCATTTT.

To note about this clonotype: The final CDR3 position lacks the conserved phenylalanine or tryptophan, pointing to a likely read error. The DNA is left out, because the CDR3 cannot be placed on it with certainty; the CDR3 is given as TCRdb lists it. The chain uses TRBV28 and TRBJ1-1; TRBD1, the D gene given by the table, was not confirmed from the DNA. The CDR3 spans 14 residues, counting both ends. Germline assignment: CDR1 MDHEN and CDR2 SYDVKM. The CDR3 region is CASSFRGGGSIDLL.

Concerning this clonotype itself: Germline is not matched at one junction end, which may reflect a read error. This chain uses TRBV11-3 with TRBJ2-2; 9 positions match TRBD2. The germline CDR1 and CDR2 sequences are SGHNT and YENEEA. CDR3 length: 19 residues. The CDR3: CASSRDDTELAGRTWELSF. For the CDR3, the DNA is TGTGCCAGCAGTCGTGATGATACGGAACTAGCGGGTCGCACCTGGGAGCTGTCTTTT.

The chain carries TRBV4-1 and TRBJ2-5; D gene ambiguous. CDR1 and CDR2 (germline): MGHRA, YSYEKL. V lost 4 bases to trimming and J lost 3 bases, with 18 bases between them. The CDR3 has 16 residues. As DNA, the CDR3 is TGCGCCAGCAGCCTAAACCCGGAACTAACGGAAGAGACCCAGTACTTC. It specifies CASSLNPELTEETQYF.

For this clonotype: No DNA is shown, since the ends of the CDR3 on it are uncertain; the CDR3 is the one TCRdb lists. This chain joins TRBV5-1 and TRBJ2-5; the table's D gene call, TRBD1, was not cross checked with the DNA. Germline V lookup: CDR1 SGHRS, CDR2 YFSETQ. The CDR3 is 15 residues long, counting both termini. The CDR3 reads CASSSFGQGAETQYF.

The sample holds many counts of this clonotype. The V gene is TRBV6-6, the J gene TRBJ2-7; no definite D call. Trimming removed 2 bases at V and 3 bases at J, with 8 bases between. Germline CDR1 MNHNY, CDR2 SVGAGI (reference sequence). The CDR3 is 13 amino acids. CDR3 region: CASSYGRVYEQYV. The CDR3 nucleotides read TGTGCCAGCAGTTACGGAAGGGTCTACGAGCAGTACGTC.

The rearrangement joins TRBV6-6 to TRBJ2-7; possible D gene TRBD2, 6 bases. This CDR3 is built from 14 residues. Looked up from germline, CDR1 is MNHNY and CDR2 is SVGAGI (reference sequence). The CDR3 loop is CTNSSPGTDYEQYV. DNA of the CDR3: TGTACCAACAGTTCGCCTGGGACTGACTACGAGCAGTACGTC.

Points on this clonotype: Lacking the conserved final phenylalanine or tryptophan, this CDR3 likely reflects a read error. This chain uses TRBV11-2 with TRBJ2-3; 9 positions match TRBD2. After removal of 3 bases from V and 5 bases from J, the junction contained 12 bases not matched to a gene. The germline V gene has CDR1 SGHAT and CDR2 FQNNGV. This CDR3 is built from 17 residues. The CDR3 DNA reads TGTGCCAGCAGCTTGGGTCCGGCGGGAGGGACTCTAGATACGCAGTATATT. Its protein is CASSLGPAGGTLDTQYI.

As regards this clonotype: Germline is not matched at one junction end, which may reflect a read error. The V and J genes are TRBV5-4 and TRBJ2-3, with 12 bases lining up with TRBD2. The length of the CDR3 is 14 residues. CDR1 is SGHNT and CDR2 is YYREEE in the germline V gene (reference sequence). The CDR3 nucleotides read TGCGACAGCAGGTCTAGCGGGAGGGCTAATACGCAGTATTTT. This translates into CDSRSSGRANTQYF.

Notes on this clonotype: The conserved phenylalanine or tryptophan normally closing the CDR3 is absent here, so this likely arose from a read error. This chain links TRBV12-3 or TRBV12-4 with TRBJ1-2, with TRBD1 as a possible D gene (5 bases). There are 13 residues in the CDR3. CDR3 nucleotides: TGTACCAGCGGGGCCGGCAGGGAGGCAGGCTACACCTCC. This encodes CTSGAGREAGYTS.

Turning to this clonotype: This CDR3 is missing its conserved last phenylalanine or tryptophan, likely due to a read error. CDR3 DNA: TGTACCAGCCGCAAGGCGGGGATTCGCACAGATACGCAGTATTTG. Residues: CTSRKAGIRTDTQYL. The rearrangement links TRBV11-2 to TRBJ2-3, with D possibly TRBD2 on 6 matching bases. Germline CDR1 SGHAT, CDR2 FQNNGV. The CDR3 covers 15 residues.

About this clonotype itself: Germline is not matched at one junction end, which may reflect a read error. The chain joins TRBV11-2 to TRBJ2-2; the D gene is possibly TRBD2 (6 bases). Germline V gives CDR1 SGHAT, CDR2 FQNNGV. This CDR3 is built from 14 residues. In DNA, the CDR3 is TGTACCAGCAGCCGGTTGGGCGGGGTCGAGGAGCTGTTTTTT. It is translated as CTSSRLGGVEELFF. Combining the CDR3 with reference TRBV11-2 and TRBJ2-2 gives the whole variable domain EAGVAQSPRYKIIEKRQSVAFWCNPISGHATLYWYQQILGQGPKLLIQFQNNGVVDDSQLPKDRFSAERLKGVDSTLKIQPAKLEDSAVYLCTSSRLGGVEELFFGEGSRLTVL.

On this clonotype itself: A much larger clone lies one base from this, so it may be a read error. A read error is likely, as this CDR3 ends without the conserved phenylalanine or tryptophan. V is TRBV5-1 and J is TRBJ2-3; D not resolved. V dropped 1 base and J dropped 2 bases, with 5 bases sitting between them. The CDR3 extends over 13 amino acids. Germline CDR1 is SGHRS and CDR2 is YFSETQ. CDR3: CASSLQTTDTQYS. In nucleotides, the CDR3 is TGCGCCAGCAGCTTGCAGACCACAGATACGCAGTATTCT.

Concerning this clonotype: One end of the junction varies from germline; a read error may be responsible. V is TRBV28 and J is TRBJ2-3, with TRBD1 identical over 7 bases. Looked up from germline, CDR1 is MDHEN and CDR2 is SYDVKM. The CDR3 runs 16 residues. The CDR3 DNA reads as TGTGCTAGCAGCCGAGGACAGGTTTTACGCACAGATACGCAGTTTTTT. Protein product: CASSRGQVLRTDTQFF.

Turning to this clonotype: Germline and junction disagree at one end, which may indicate a read error. The chain combines TRBV6-5 with TRBJ1-4; D remains unclear. Per germline, CDR1 MNHEY and CDR2 SVGAGI. The CDR3 has 16 residues. The chain's CDR3 is CASTSKNSATDEKLFF. The CDR3 nucleotides are TGTGCCAGCACTTCCAAGAATTCAGCAACTGATGAAAAACTGTTTTTT.

The gene calls are TRBV11-1 and TRBJ2-5; D may be TRBD1 (6 bases). The germline V gene has CDR1 SGHAT and CDR2 FQDESV (reference sequence). V was shortened by 5 bases and J by 4 bases, with 14 bases between the two germline ends. There are 14 residues in the CDR3. CDR3 protein: CASSPGHGVETQYF. CDR3 coding DNA: TGTGCCAGCAGCCCGGGACACGGCGTAGAGACCCAGTACTTC.

This clonotype was recorded only once. A much bigger clone sits one base away, suggesting this may be a read error. V gene TRBV19 combines with J gene TRBJ2-3, with D possibly being TRBD1 or TRBD2 (5 bases each). Per germline, CDR1 LNHDA and CDR2 SQIVND (reference sequence). This CDR3 contains 15 residues. V lost 2 bases and J lost 2, with 11 bases in between. The CDR3 coding sequence is TGTGCCAGTAGTATAACGGGGACCAACACAGATACGCAGTATTTT. It encodes CASSITGTNTDTQYF.

This clonotype was detected once. This chain links TRBV12-3 or TRBV12-4 with TRBJ2-5, with 9 positions matching TRBD2. The CDR3 covers 14 residues. The J segment lost 6 bases and the V segment lost 5 bases, leaving 7 bases of the junction unmatched. The CDR3 is CASSPYSGGQTQYF. As DNA, the CDR3 is TGTGCCAGCAGTCCCTATAGCGGGGGACAGACCCAGTACTTC.

Points on this clonotype: The CDR3 carries no conserved terminal phenylalanine or tryptophan, so it likely arises from a read error. The limits of the CDR3 on the DNA are not certain, so only TCRdb's listed CDR3 is given. The genes are TRBV20-1 and TRBJ2-2. Germline CDR1 DFQATT, CDR2 SNEGSKA (reference sequence). Inclusive of both ends, the CDR3 amounts to 14 amino acids. This CDR3 is CSARDIDWTREQFS.

A word on this clonotype: The junction differs from germline at one of its ends, possibly a read error. The chain carries TRBV6-2 or TRBV6-3 and TRBJ2-3, with D tentatively TRBD1 (5 bases). Germline assignment: CDR1 MNHEY and CDR2 SVGEGT. The CDR3 loop spans 14 amino acids. The CDR3 protein is CASSYGAPTDTQYF. CDR3 bases: TGTGCTAGCAGTTATGGGGCACCCACAGATACGCAGTATTTT.